Shown below are 18 T cell receptor beta chains from a single sample sequenced in a study of tumor-infiltrating lymphocytes in primary liver carcinoma. The input was approximately 0.45 ug total RNA; TCR beta cDNA was made from it with a constant-region primer. Investigators got TCR beta libraries out of three nested multiplex PCR rounds, done with slightly modified ARM-PCR. Researchers ran the first two PCR rounds for 10 cycles each with TRBV1-TRBV30 forward primers and a C-beta reverse primer. Each CDR3 protein is one row after TCRdb ran MiXCR on the multiplex PCR reads. The table includes approximately 110,000 distinct CDR3 sequences, 65% detected once. Without any cell sorting, 20-30 mg of bulk tissue yielded co-extracted RNA and DNA. The sequenced material came from liver tumor tissue from sampling region 1. The subset: tumor region T1, superior pole. These receptors were collected from an older woman with primary liver carcinoma and hepatitis B virus infection.

The sample holds many counts of this clonotype. The chain recombines TRBV12-3 or TRBV12-4 with TRBJ1-1; the D is unclear. The CDR3 length is 15 residues. Trimming shortened V by 1 base and J by 5 bases, and 14 bases separated the two germline ends. The CDR3 DNA follows: TGTGCCAGCAGTTTAGGGGGAGGGCGAGGGACTGAAGCTTTCTTT. It translates to CASSLGGGRGTEAFF.

The chain carries TRBV30 and TRBJ2-1; no clear D gene. The CDR3 has 11 amino acids. In germline, CDR1 is GTSNPN, CDR2 SVGIG (reference sequence). The CDR3 DNA is TGTGCAAGAAGTCAGGACAATGAGCAGTTCTTC. Translating gives CARSQDNEQFF.

This clonotype was detected many times. The chain has TRBV6-1 and TRBJ2-7; TRBD1 matches 11 bases. This CDR3 contains 14 residues. V trimming: 4 bases; J trimming: 6 bases; junction bases outside the gene matches: 5. CDR1 MNHNS and CDR2 SASEGT come from the germline V gene. As DNA, the CDR3 is TGTGCCAGCAGTGGGGTAGGACAGGGGGCCGAGCAGTACTTC. Its translation: CASSGVGQGAEQYF.

With regard to this clonotype: The junction shows a germline mismatch at one end, possibly a read error. The chain has TRBV11-2 and TRBJ1-6; D uncertain. Germline-derived CDR1 and CDR2 are SGHAT and FQNNGV. CDR3 size: 13 residues. The CDR3 sequence: CASSLDPGSTLYF. CDR3 nucleotide sequence: TGTGCCAGCAGCTTAGATCCGGGCTCAACCCTCTACTTT.

For this clonotype: The CDR3 end shows no conserved phenylalanine or tryptophan, and so a read error is likely. The chain uses TRBV11-2 and TRBJ2-1, with 8 bases aligning to TRBD2. V gave up 10 bases and J gave up 4 bases; unmatched junction bases: 15. The CDR3 covers 16 residues. In germline, CDR1 is SGHAT, CDR2 FQNNGV. The CDR3 DNA follows: TGTGCCACAGAGGCGACAGCGGGAGTAACATACAATGAGCAGTTCTCC. Translation gives CATEATAGVTYNEQFS.

About this clonotype itself: No conserved phenylalanine or tryptophan is present at the end of the CDR3, so a read error is the likely explanation. The genes are TRBV28 and TRBJ2-5; the D gene is possibly TRBD1 (5 bases). CDR3 size: 15 residues. V was clipped by 3 bases and J by 7 bases, with 18 bases between them. In germline, CDR1 is MDHEN, CDR2 SYDVKM. The CDR3 reads CASSFAGSKKGTQYI. The CDR3 coding sequence is TGTGCCAGCAGTTTTGCAGGGTCCAAGAAAGGGACCCAGTACATC.

The chain uses TRBV11-2 and TRBJ2-1; unclear D gene. CDR1 SGHAT and CDR2 FQNNGV come from the germline V gene. The CDR3 sequence is 11 residues long. CDR3 DNA: TGTGTCAACAGCTTGGCTTTGATGCCGTTCTTC. Its protein is CVNSLALMPFF.

This clonotype has only a few counts. This chain uses TRBV11-2 with TRBJ1-1; tentative D call: TRBD1 (6 bases). V gave up 5 bases and J gave up 4 bases, with 20 bases separating them. There are 16 residues in the CDR3. CDR1 is SGHAT and CDR2 is FQNNGV in the germline V gene. CDR3 loop: CASSPAGGARITEAFF. The CDR3 nucleotides read TGTGCCAGCAGCCCAGCCGGGGGGGCGCGTATCACTGAAGCTTTCTTT.

CDR3 bases: TGTGCAGCAAAAAGCCCCAATCAGCCCCAGCATTTT. As protein: CAAKSPNQPQHF. The chain employs TRBV28 and TRBJ1-5; no clear D. The CDR3 is 12 residues long. Germline loops: CDR1 MDHEN, CDR2 SYDVKM.

Worth noting for this clonotype: It may be a read error: a sequence one base away is much more abundant. The CDR3: CASSRGESYEQYF. For the CDR3, the DNA is TGTGCCAGCAGCCGGGGGGAATCCTACGAGCAGTACTTC. The chain couples TRBV7-9 to TRBJ2-7; the match to TRBD2 covers 7 bases. V was pared by 5 bases and J by 1 base, with 2 bases of the junction left unmatched. Germline-derived CDR1 and CDR2 are SEHNR and FQNEAQ (reference sequence). The CDR3 totals 13 residues. The whole variable domain, filled in from reference TRBV7-9 and TRBJ2-7, reads DTGVSQNPRHKITKRGQNVTFRCDPISEHNRLYWYRQTLGQGPEFLTYFQNEAQLEKSRLLSDRFSAERPKGSFSTLEIQRTEQGDSAMYLCASSRGESYEQYFGPGTRLTVT.

The sample holds one count of this clonotype. This clone may be a read error of a much larger clone one base away. The V and J genes are TRBV12-3 or TRBV12-4 and TRBJ1-5; D gene uncertain. The CDR3 has 12 residues. V lost 5 bases and J lost 12, with 14 bases in between. The CDR3 loop is CASSQTQVHQHF. The CDR3 region has the DNA TGTGCCAGCAGTCAAACCCAGGTGCACCAGCATTTT.

Concerning this clonotype itself: Compared with germline, one end of the junction differs, possibly owing to a read error. The V and J genes are TRBV14 and TRBJ2-1; TRBD2 matches at 7 bases. The CDR3 consists of 16 residues. The germline V gene encodes CDR1 SGHDN and CDR2 FVKESK. The CDR3 spells CANSYPSGSSYNEQFF. The CDR3 DNA reads as TGTGCCAACAGCTATCCTAGCGGAAGCTCCTACAATGAGCAGTTCTTC.

As concerns this clonotype: The junction departs from the called germline gene at one end, perhaps through a read error. V and J are TRBV11-3 and TRBJ2-1, with 8 bases aligning to TRBD2. The germline CDR1 and CDR2 sequences are SGHNT and YENEEA. The CDR3 contains 15 residues. The DNA of the CDR3 is TGTGCCAACAGCTTAGAGACTAGCGTGCTGAATGAGCAGTTCTTC. Translating it yields CANSLETSVLNEQFF.

The chain combines TRBV6-1 with TRBJ2-1, with TRBD2 as a possible D gene (5 bases). Trimming took 4 bases from V and 2 from J, leaving 15 bases between them. Germline values: CDR1 MNHNS, CDR2 SASEGT. The CDR3 covers 16 residues. CDR3 in DNA: TGTGCCAGCAGTGGCAGTGTGAGGGCCACCTACAATGAGCAGTTCTTC. Translating it yields CASSGSVRATYNEQFF.

The V and J genes are TRBV20-1 and TRBJ2-7; TRBD2 matches 8 bases. The V segment lost 1 base and the J segment 2 bases; nucleotides outside the gene matches: 7. The CDR3 runs 15 residues. CDR1 DFQATT and CDR2 SNEGSKA come from the germline V gene (reference sequence). The chain's CDR3 is CSARGGAGATYEQYF. CDR3 nucleotide sequence: TGCAGTGCTAGAGGGGGAGCGGGAGCCACCTACGAGCAGTACTTC.

As regards this clonotype: Just one base apart from a much larger clone, this may be a read error. The genes are TRBV12-3 or TRBV12-4 and TRBJ2-5, with TRBD2 matching over 9 bases. The CDR3 is made up of 12 amino acids. DNA for the CDR3: TGTGCCAGCCGCGGGGGGGTGGAGACCCGGTACTTC. Translation gives CASRGGVETRYF.

Turning to this clonotype: The junction does not match germline at one end; this may be a read error. The CDR3 region is CSVGTGGWATEALF. CDR3 DNA: TGCAGCGTGGGGACAGGGGGCTGGGCGACTGAAGCTCTCTTT. The V call is TRBV29-1, the J call TRBJ1-1, with 12 bases identical to TRBD1. The CDR3 is made up of 14 amino acids. Germline lookup yields CDR1 SQVTM and CDR2 ANQGSEA.

This clonotype was observed a single time. A read error is possible here, since a much larger clone lies one base away. This chain joins TRBV14 and TRBJ1-3; D call uncertain. The CDR3 sequence is 14 residues long. With 5 bases removed from V and 2 bases from J, the gap between germline ends came to 10 bases. CDR1 and CDR2 (germline): SGHDN, FVKESK. CDR3 loop: CASSALWTGNTIYF. In DNA form, the CDR3 reads TGTGCCAGCAGCGCGCTCTGGACTGGAAACACCATATATTTT.